Listed below are T cell receptor beta chains from one sample, sequenced in a study of blood T cell repertoires in COVID-19. Repertoires were generated with immunoSEQ multiplex PCR, while TCRdb's copy carries only in-frame clones and drops some. The sample shows roughly 120,000 clones, 70% to 85% of them seen only once. The sample consisted of peripheral blood. Receptor source: a man in his 70s with active or convalescent COVID-19. The CDR3 runs from the conserved cysteine through the conserved F or W. Each record gives: J gene, clone size, D gene, V gene, CDR3 protein, CDR3 DNA. D genes are given only for firm matches. For some rows the clone size is stated as once, few or many, or as a class when expanded; others skip it.

j_call: TRBJ1-2
clone_size: -
d_call: TRBD1
v_call: TRBV27
cdr3_aa: CASSFSDRGYGYTF
cdr3_nt: TGTGCCAGCAGTTTTTCGGACAGGGGCTATGGCTACACCTTC

j_call: TRBJ1-5
clone_size: few
d_call: TRBD1
v_call: TRBV27
cdr3_aa: CASRQLQGRDNQPQHF
cdr3_nt: TGTGCCAGCAGACAACTACAGGGGAGAGACAATCAGCCCCAGCATTTT

j_call: TRBJ1-6
clone_size: -
d_call: -
v_call: TRBV27
cdr3_aa: CASSLTNSRTYNSPLHF
cdr3_nt: TGTGCCAGCAGTTTAACAAACAGCCGAACCTATAATTCACCCCTCCACTTT

j_call: TRBJ2-1
clone_size: -
d_call: -
v_call: TRBV12-3/TRBV12-4
cdr3_aa: CASSLVGANEQFF
cdr3_nt: TGTGCCAGCAGTTTAGTAGGAGCCAATGAGCAGTTCTTC

j_call: TRBJ2-2
clone_size: -
d_call: TRBD2
v_call: TRBV5-1
cdr3_aa: CASSLAGGNTGELFF
cdr3_nt: TGCGCCAGCAGCTTAGCGGGGGGGAACACCGGGGAGCTGTTTTTT

j_call: TRBJ1-2
clone_size: few
d_call: TRBD1
v_call: TRBV19
cdr3_aa: CATATGTGKGGYTF
cdr3_nt: TGTGCCACCGCTACCGGGACAGGAAAGGGTGGCTACACCTTC

j_call: TRBJ2-7
clone_size: -
d_call: TRBD1
v_call: TRBV6-1
cdr3_aa: CASSSQGTYEQYF
cdr3_nt: TGTGCCAGCAGTTCACAGGGGACCTACGAGCAGTACTTC

j_call: TRBJ1-4
clone_size: few
d_call: TRBD1
v_call: TRBV12-3/TRBV12-4
cdr3_aa: CASSGQAHEKLFF
cdr3_nt: TGTGCCAGCAGTGGACAGGCCCATGAAAAACTGTTTTTT

j_call: TRBJ1-2
clone_size: once
d_call: TRBD1
v_call: TRBV6-5
cdr3_aa: CASSRTGTASYGYTF
cdr3_nt: TGTGCCAGCAGCCGTACCGGGACAGCAAGCTATGGCTACACCTTC

j_call: TRBJ2-2
clone_size: -
d_call: -
v_call: TRBV19
cdr3_aa: CASSMAGARTGELFF
cdr3_nt: TGTGCCAGTAGTATGGCGGGGGCGCGCACCGGGGAGCTGTTTTTT

j_call: TRBJ1-2
clone_size: many
d_call: TRBD1
v_call: TRBV5-4
cdr3_aa: CATRQGANYGYTF
cdr3_nt: TGTGCCACCAGACAGGGGGCAAACTATGGCTACACCTTC

j_call: TRBJ2-5
clone_size: -
d_call: -
v_call: TRBV11-2
cdr3_aa: CASSLAVREETQYF
cdr3_nt: TGTGCCAGCAGCTTAGCGGTGAGAGAGGAGACCCAGTACTTC

j_call: TRBJ2-5
clone_size: -
d_call: -
v_call: TRBV7-9
cdr3_aa: CASSEEVETQYF
cdr3_nt: TGTGCCAGCAGCGAGGAGGTCGAGACCCAGTACTTC

j_call: TRBJ1-2
clone_size: -
d_call: -
v_call: TRBV5-6
cdr3_aa: CASSTRQELNYGYTF
cdr3_nt: TGTGCCAGCAGCACCCGACAGGAACTTAACTATGGCTACACCTTC

j_call: TRBJ2-1
clone_size: -
d_call: -
v_call: TRBV7-3
cdr3_aa: CASSLLGFGGSDEQFF
cdr3_nt: TGTGCCAGCAGCTTATTAGGATTCGGGGGTAGCGATGAGCAGTTCTTC

j_call: TRBJ1-3
clone_size: -
d_call: -
v_call: TRBV19
cdr3_aa: CASSIGFRVGNTIYF
cdr3_nt: TGTGCCAGTAGTATAGGTTTCAGGGTGGGAAACACCATATATTTT

j_call: TRBJ2-5
clone_size: once
d_call: TRBD1
v_call: TRBV7-8
cdr3_aa: CASSSDRGRQETQYF
cdr3_nt: TGTGCCAGCAGCTCTGACAGGGGCCGTCAAGAGACCCAGTACTTC

j_call: TRBJ2-2
clone_size: -
d_call: TRBD1
v_call: TRBV5-1
cdr3_aa: CASSPQGQGTGELFF
cdr3_nt: TGCGCCAGCAGCCCTCAGGGACAGGGCACCGGGGAGCTGTTTTTT